Presented here are 20 T cell receptor beta chains from one specimen sequenced in a study of post-analysis software for immune sequencing data. Antigen specificity for these receptors is unknown. Study results and limitations: About 5 TRBV segments were significantly more frequent in patients than in controls. TRBV5-6, TRBV5-1 and TRBV20-1 were among these segments.

Unique molecular identifiers were present in the TCR beta cDNA libraries. TCRdb processed the PCR reads anew with MiXCR; each CDR3 protein has one entry. The repertoire holds about 770,000 distinct CDR3 sequences, with about 43% as singletons. The sample consisted of blood. These receptors were collected from a girl aged 5 to 17 with multiple sclerosis.

This clonotype turned up a few times. This chain links TRBV5-5 with TRBJ2-1, with 7 nucleotides matching TRBD2. From germline, CDR1 is SGHKS and CDR2 YYEKEE (reference sequence). The ends lost 4 bases at V and 0 bases at J; junction bases unmatched: 7. The CDR3 sequence is 16 residues long. The DNA for the CDR3 is TGTGCCAGCAGCCCGGTGGGCGGGAGCTCCTACAATGAGCAGTTCTTC. Amino acid sequence: CASSPVGGSSYNEQFF.

This clonotype occurred a few times. The chain is built from TRBV7-2 and TRBJ1-2, with 10 bases lining up with TRBD1. The germline V gene has CDR1 SGHTA and CDR2 FQGNSA. V gave up 5 bases and J gave up 5 bases; unmatched junction bases: 11. The CDR3 runs to 16 residues. CDR3 loop: CASSPNSGQGRYGYTF. The CDR3 bases are TGTGCCAGCAGCCCAAACTCGGGACAGGGGAGATATGGCTACACCTTC.

This chain connects TRBV12-3 or TRBV12-4 to TRBJ2-3; weak D call: TRBD1 (6 bases). The CDR3 contains 12 residues. V was clipped by 5 bases and J by 11 bases, with 14 bases between them. This CDR3 is CASSLLPGQQYF. The CDR3 DNA reads as TGTGCCAGCAGTCTCCTACCGGGACAGCAGTATTTT.

This chain uses TRBV15 with TRBJ1-4; possible D gene TRBD1, 6 bases. Germline CDR1 reads LNHNV; CDR2 reads YYDKDF (reference sequence). The CDR3 is 15 amino acids. The germline V and J ends were trimmed by 1 base and 3 bases, with 9 bases remaining between them. CDR3 region: CATSRVEGANEKLFF. The CDR3 nucleotides read TGTGCCACCAGCAGAGTGGAGGGGGCTAATGAAAAACTGTTTTTT.

This CDR3 reads CASSVSGTVPGYTF. The CDR3 region has the DNA TGTGCCAGCAGCGTATCCGGGACGGTCCCTGGCTACACCTTC. The chain couples TRBV7-9 to TRBJ1-2; perhaps TRBD1 as D (5 bases). Trimming took off 5 bases at V and 7 bases at J, with 17 bases between the two ends. The CDR3 consists of 14 residues. CDR1 and CDR2 from the germline V gene are SEHNR and FQNEAQ (reference sequence).

The rearrangement uses TRBV30 and TRBJ2-3; 15 bases align to TRBD2. From germline, CDR1 is GTSNPN and CDR2 SVGIG (reference sequence). V was pared by 2 bases and J by 2 bases, with 8 bases of the junction left unmatched. This CDR3 region has 18 residues. CDR3 nucleotide sequence: TGTGCCTGGAGTTTTACGCGGACTAGCGGGAGGGCCACAGATACGCAGTATTTT. Protein product: CAWSFTRTSGRATDTQYF.

The sample holds a few counts of this clonotype. The chain has TRBV29-1 and TRBJ2-7; the D gene could be TRBD1 or TRBD2 (7 bases each). The CDR3 runs to 15 residues. Germline V gene lookup returns CDR1 SQVTM and CDR2 ANQGSEA. V was pared by 1 base and J by 4 bases, with 17 bases between. For the CDR3, the DNA is TGCAGCGTTGAAGTAGGGGGCGGGAGCTTGTACGAGCAGTACTTC. Its protein product is CSVEVGGGSLYEQYF.

This clonotype appeared many times. The chain combines TRBV12-3 or TRBV12-4 with TRBJ2-3, with TRBD2 matching 8 bases. The CDR3 covers 16 residues. The V and J ends lost 0 bases and 3 bases, in that order; junction bases with no gene match: 5. This CDR3 reads CASSLAQAGGTDTQYF. DNA for the CDR3: TGTGCCAGCAGTTTAGCGCAGGCGGGAGGAACAGATACGCAGTATTTT.

The chain couples TRBV7-2 to TRBJ2-5; TRBD2 agrees at 7 bases. CDR1 and CDR2 (germline): SGHTA, FQGNSA. The CDR3 runs to 13 residues. With 6 bases clipped from V and 5 bases from J, the junction kept 6 bases outside the gene matches. CDR3 in amino acids: CASRLTSWETQYF. As DNA, the CDR3 is TGTGCCAGCAGACTGACTAGCTGGGAGACCCAGTACTTC. Complete variable domain (other parts from reference TRBV7-2 and TRBJ2-5): GAGVSQSPSNKVTEKGKDVELRCDPISGHTALYWYRQSLGQGLEFLIYFQGNSAPDKSGLPSDRFSAERTGGSVSTLTIQRTQQEDSAVYLCASRLTSWETQYFGPGTRLLVL.

The V and J genes are TRBV7-2 and TRBJ2-4; TRBD2 is a possible D gene (6 bases). Per the germline V gene, CDR1 is SGHTA and CDR2 is FQGNSA. There are 13 residues in the CDR3. V shed 5 bases and J shed 13 bases, with 18 bases lying between them. CDR3 region: CASSPSLGREQYF. CDR3 nucleotide sequence: TGTGCCAGCAGCCCTAGTTTGGGACGGGAGCAGTACTTC.

To note about this clonotype: A read error may account for a junction end that differs from germline. The genes are TRBV29-1 and TRBJ2-1, with 7 bases lining up with TRBD1. CDR3 length: 15 amino acids. Looked up from germline, CDR1 is SQVTM and CDR2 is ANQGSEA. DNA for the CDR3: TGCAGCGCTCCACTAGGGGGCTTCTCCTGCAATGAGCAGTTCTTC. It codes for CSAPLGGFSCNEQFF.

In DNA form, the CDR3 reads TGTGCCAGCAGCTTAGTACCCACAGGCACCAGCTCTGGAAACACCATATATTTT. Its translation: CASSLVPTGTSSGNTIYF. This sequence joins TRBV7-2 and TRBJ1-3, with a tentative D call TRBD1 (5 bases). Germline V gene lookup returns CDR1 SGHTA and CDR2 FQGNSA. There are 18 residues in the CDR3. V was trimmed by 1 base and J by 0 bases, leaving 16 bases between them.

V usage is TRBV12-3 or TRBV12-4 and J usage is TRBJ1-2; D ambiguous. The CDR3 extends over 15 amino acids. V shed 3 bases and J shed 0 bases, with 11 bases lying between them. Here the CDR3 DNA reads TGTGCCAGCAGTTTTGCCGACACCCCTAACTATGGCTACACCTTC. Amino acid sequence: CASSFADTPNYGYTF.

In its sample, this clonotype was seen a few times. The V and J genes are TRBV28 and TRBJ1-5; no definite D call. This CDR3 contains 15 residues. Germline CDR1 MDHEN, CDR2 SYDVKM. Trimming removed 5 bases from V and 0 bases from J, with 11 bases in between. The CDR3 coding sequence is TGTGCCAGCAGTCTCAGACCGCGTAGCAATCAGCCCCAGCATTTT. Amino acid sequence: CASSLRPRSNQPQHF.

About this clonotype itself: The missing conserved phenylalanine or tryptophan at the end of this CDR3 makes a read error likely. This chain connects TRBV20-1 to TRBJ2-5, with D possibly called TRBD1 or TRBD2 (5 bases each). The CDR3 is 13 residues long. Germline values: CDR1 DFQATT, CDR2 SNEGSKA (reference sequence). Trimming removed 3 bases at V and 1 base at J, with 9 bases between. The CDR3 DNA reads TGCAGTGCTAGGCCAGGGACCCAAGAGACCCAGTACCTC. Protein sequence: CSARPGTQETQYL.

The table lists this clonotype with a few counts. This sequence joins TRBV7-3 and TRBJ1-6, with a tentative D call TRBD1 (5 bases). The CDR3 extends over 14 amino acids. Germline V CDR1 and CDR2: SGHTA, FQGTGA. Trimming shortened V by 6 bases and J by 7 bases, and 13 bases separated the two germline ends. The CDR3 DNA sequence: TGTGCCAGCAGTCACCAGGGTAGCAATTCACCCCTCCACTTT. It codes for CASSHQGSNSPLHF.

This sequence joins TRBV28 and TRBJ2-7; 8 nucleotides line up with TRBD1. Germline lookup yields CDR1 MDHEN and CDR2 SYDVKM. This CDR3 contains 13 residues. Trimming cost V 3 bases and J 5 bases; bases outside gene matches: 3. As DNA, the CDR3 is TGTGCCAGCAGTTTCCAGGGGGCGAACGAGCAGTACTTC. This translates into CASSFQGANEQYF.

This clonotype was found a few times. The chain couples TRBV2 to TRBJ2-1; 12 bases are shared with TRBD2. Germline V CDR1 and CDR2: SNHLY, FYNNEI. V lost 4 bases to trimming and J lost 8 bases; unmatched junction nucleotides: 6. The CDR3 runs to 15 residues. The CDR3 DNA is TGTGCCAGCAGTGGACTAGCGGGAGCGTGGGATGAGCAGTTCTTC. Translation gives CASSGLAGAWDEQFF.

This rearrangement joins TRBV27 to TRBJ1-2, with TRBD1 as a possible D gene (5 bases). V lost 6 bases and J lost 3, with 11 bases in between. Germline V gene lookup returns CDR1 MNHEY and CDR2 SMNVEV (reference sequence). The CDR3 has 13 amino acids. The CDR3 DNA reads as TGTGCCAGCAGATCAGGGAAGGACTATGGCTACACCTTC. It codes for CASRSGKDYGYTF.

This clonotype was seen only once. This CDR3 reads CSARDPSGANEQFF. The CDR3, as DNA: TGCAGTGCTAGAGATCCATCCGGCGCAAATGAGCAGTTCTTC. The chain is built from TRBV20-1 and TRBJ2-1, with D uncertain. V lost 0 bases and J 7 bases, leaving 13 bases between the germline ends. The germline V gene has CDR1 DFQATT and CDR2 SNEGSKA (reference sequence). The CDR3 covers 14 residues.